This T cell receptor (beta chain) came from a study of blood T cell repertoires in COVID-19. Measured with immunoSEQ multiplex PCR; TCRdb has only the in-frame clones, and not every one. The sample holds 200,000 to 250,000 clones, roughly 88% seen once. This CDR3 contains 16 residues. The V gene lost 0 bases and the J gene lost 2 bases, with 12 bases spanning the gap. Germline V gives CDR1 SGHRS, CDR2 YFSETQ. This chain links TRBV5-1 with TRBJ1-3; a weak D match, TRBD1 (6 bases). The sample was PBMCs or T cells enriched from blood (not recorded which). The source of this sequence is a woman aged 40 to 50 with acute COVID-19. CDR3 DNA sequence: TGCGCCAGCAGCTTGGCAGGGACAAACACTGGAAACACCATATATTTT. Translation: CASSLAGTNTGNTIYF.